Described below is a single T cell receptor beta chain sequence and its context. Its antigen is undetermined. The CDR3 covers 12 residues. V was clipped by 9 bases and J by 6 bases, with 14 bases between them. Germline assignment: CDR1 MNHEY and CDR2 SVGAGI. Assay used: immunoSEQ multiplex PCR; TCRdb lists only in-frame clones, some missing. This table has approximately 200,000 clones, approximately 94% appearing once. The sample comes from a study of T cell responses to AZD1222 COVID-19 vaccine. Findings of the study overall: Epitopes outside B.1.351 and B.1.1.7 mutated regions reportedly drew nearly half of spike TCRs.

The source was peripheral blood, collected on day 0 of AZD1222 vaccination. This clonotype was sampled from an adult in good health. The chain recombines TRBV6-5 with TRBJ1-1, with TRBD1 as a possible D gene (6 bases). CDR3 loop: CASYSGGPEAFF. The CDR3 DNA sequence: TGTGCCAGTTACTCTGGGGGCCCTGAAGCTTTCTTT.